This passage covers 3 T cell receptor beta chains from one sample sequenced in a study of response to subunit inactivated influenza vaccine. TCRdb reprocessed the RT-PCR reads via MiXCR and lists one record per CDR3 protein. Of about 520,000 distinct CDR3 sequences in the sample, 7.2% were seen once. The sequencing here drew on PBMCs from blood, taken less than 25 months after vaccination. These receptors were collected from a man between 45 and 75 years old who received an inactivated influenza vaccine.

The chain joins TRBV28 to TRBJ1-4; TRBD1 might be the D (6 bases). The CDR3 covers 15 residues. The germline V gene encodes CDR1 MDHEN and CDR2 SYDVKM. Between the trimmed V and J ends, which lost 4 bases and 4 bases, there was a span of 13 bases. The CDR3 here is CASSSTGYDNEKLFF. For the CDR3, the DNA is TGTGCCAGCAGTTCAACAGGGTACGATAATGAAAAACTGTTTTTT.

The table lists this clonotype with a few counts. The genes are TRBV7-2 and TRBJ1-2; maybe TRBD1 (5 bases). There are 15 residues in the CDR3. The V gene lost 1 base and the J gene lost 8 bases, with 17 bases spanning the gap. From germline, CDR1 is SGHTA and CDR2 FQGNSA. The CDR3 DNA reads as TGTGCCAGCAGCTTAGGGATGGGCAGGGACCGCGGCTACACCTTC. Its translation is CASSLGMGRDRGYTF.

The CDR3 bases are TGTGCCAGCAGTCCTGAGGGGTTACAGTACAATGAGCAGTTCTTC. This gives the protein CASSPEGLQYNEQFF. V usage is TRBV6-4 and J usage is TRBJ2-1; D might be TRBD1 or TRBD2, each matching 5 bases. The CDR3 loop spans 15 amino acids. Germline CDR1 and CDR2: MRHNA and SNTAGT. V was trimmed by 5 bases and J by 4 bases, leaving 15 bases between them.